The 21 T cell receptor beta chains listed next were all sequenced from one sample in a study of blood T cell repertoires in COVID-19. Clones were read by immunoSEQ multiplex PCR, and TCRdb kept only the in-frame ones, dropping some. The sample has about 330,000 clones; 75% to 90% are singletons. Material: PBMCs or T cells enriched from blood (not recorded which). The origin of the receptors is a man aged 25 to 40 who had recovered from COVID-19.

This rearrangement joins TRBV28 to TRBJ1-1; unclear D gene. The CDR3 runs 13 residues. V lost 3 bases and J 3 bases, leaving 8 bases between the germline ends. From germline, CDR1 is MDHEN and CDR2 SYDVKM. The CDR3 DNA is TGTGCCAGCAGTTTTTACGGTTACACTGAAGCTTTCTTT. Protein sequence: CASSFYGYTEAFF.

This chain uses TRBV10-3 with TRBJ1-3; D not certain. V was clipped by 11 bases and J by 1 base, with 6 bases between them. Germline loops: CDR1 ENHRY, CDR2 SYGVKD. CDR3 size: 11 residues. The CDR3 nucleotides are TGTGCCGCGGGATCTGGAAACACCATATATTTT. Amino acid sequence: CAAGSGNTIYF.

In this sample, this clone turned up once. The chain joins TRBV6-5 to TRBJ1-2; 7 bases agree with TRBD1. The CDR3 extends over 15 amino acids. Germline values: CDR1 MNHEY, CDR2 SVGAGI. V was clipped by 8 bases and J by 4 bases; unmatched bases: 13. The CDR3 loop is CASGVGTENRYGYTF. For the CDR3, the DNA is TGTGCCAGCGGGGTGGGGACAGAGAACCGCTATGGCTACACCTTC.

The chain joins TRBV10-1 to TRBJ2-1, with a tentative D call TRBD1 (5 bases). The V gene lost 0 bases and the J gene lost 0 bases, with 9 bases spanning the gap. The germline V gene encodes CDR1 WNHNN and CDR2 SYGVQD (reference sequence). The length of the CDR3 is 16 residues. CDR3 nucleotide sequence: TGCGCCAGCAGTGAGTCGAAGGGGATCTCCTACAATGAGCAGTTCTTC. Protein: CASSESKGISYNEQFF.

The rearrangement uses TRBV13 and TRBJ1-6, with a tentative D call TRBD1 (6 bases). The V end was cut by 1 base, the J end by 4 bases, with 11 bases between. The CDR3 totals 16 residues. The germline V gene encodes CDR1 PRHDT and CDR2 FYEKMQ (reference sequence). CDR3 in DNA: TGTGCCAGCAGCTTAGAGGGGGGGACTTATAATTCACCCCTCCACTTT. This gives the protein CASSLEGGTYNSPLHF.

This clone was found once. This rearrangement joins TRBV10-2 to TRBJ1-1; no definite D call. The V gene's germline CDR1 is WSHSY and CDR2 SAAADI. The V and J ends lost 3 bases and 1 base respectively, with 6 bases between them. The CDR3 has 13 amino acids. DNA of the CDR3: TGCGCCAGCAGTGAACCAGGGAACACTGAAGCTTTCTTT. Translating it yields CASSEPGNTEAFF.

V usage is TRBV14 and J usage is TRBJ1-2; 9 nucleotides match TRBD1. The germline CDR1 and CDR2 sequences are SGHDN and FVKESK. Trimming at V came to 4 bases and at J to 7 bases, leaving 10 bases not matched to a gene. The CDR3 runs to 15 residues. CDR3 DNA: TGTGCCAGCAGCCCCTTAGGACAGGGGAGTGGTGGCTACACCTTC. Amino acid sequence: CASSPLGQGSGGYTF.

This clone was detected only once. The CDR3 nucleotides are TGTGCCAGTACCCCCACCGGGACAGGTAATTCACCCCTCCACTTT. Protein sequence: CASTPTGTGNSPLHF. The V and J genes are TRBV19 and TRBJ1-6, with 8 bases fitting TRBD1. V lost 7 bases, J lost 6 bases, and 8 bases stayed unmatched. CDR3 length: 15 amino acids. The V gene's germline CDR1 is LNHDA and CDR2 SQIVND (reference sequence). The entire variable domain, with the rest obtained from reference TRBV19 and TRBJ1-6, is as follows: DGGITQSPKYLFRKEGQNVTLSCEQNLNHDAMYWYRQDPGQGLRLIYYSQIVNDFQKGDIAEGYSVSREKKESFPLTVTSAQKNPTAFYLCASTPTGTGNSPLHFGNGTRLTVT.

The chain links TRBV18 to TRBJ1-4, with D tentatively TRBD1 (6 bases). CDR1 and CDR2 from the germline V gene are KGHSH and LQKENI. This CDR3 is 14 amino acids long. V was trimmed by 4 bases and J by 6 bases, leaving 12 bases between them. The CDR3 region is CASSQQGRHEKLFF. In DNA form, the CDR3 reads TGTGCCAGCTCACAACAGGGACGCCATGAAAAACTGTTTTTT.

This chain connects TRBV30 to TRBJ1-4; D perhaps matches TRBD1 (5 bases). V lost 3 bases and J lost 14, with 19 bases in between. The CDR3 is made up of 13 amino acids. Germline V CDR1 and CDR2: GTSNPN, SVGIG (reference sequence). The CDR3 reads CAWSGGPRGPLFF. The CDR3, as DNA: TGTGCCTGGAGCGGGGGACCCCGGGGCCCCCTGTTTTTT.

The CDR3 here is CASSIGQGRDYGYTF. The DNA of the CDR3 is TGTGCCAGTAGTATCGGACAGGGACGGGACTATGGCTACACCTTC. The rearrangement links TRBV19 to TRBJ1-2; 8 bases line up with TRBD1. V was clipped by 3 bases and J by 3 bases; unmatched bases: 6. This CDR3 is 15 amino acids long. Germline CDR1 is LNHDA and CDR2 is SQIVND (reference sequence). The full variable domain, in which reference TRBV19 and TRBJ1-2 provide the parts outside the CDR3, is DGGITQSPKYLFRKEGQNVTLSCEQNLNHDAMYWYRQDPGQGLRLIYYSQIVNDFQKGDIAEGYSVSREKKESFPLTVTSAQKNPTAFYLCASSIGQGRDYGYTFGSGTRLTVV.

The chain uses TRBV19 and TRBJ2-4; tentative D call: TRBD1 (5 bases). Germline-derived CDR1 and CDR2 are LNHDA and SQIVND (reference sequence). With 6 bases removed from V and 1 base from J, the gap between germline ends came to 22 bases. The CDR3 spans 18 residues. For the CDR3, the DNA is TGTGCCAGTAGGACCCTTGACAGTTCGGGTGATGCCAAAAACATTCAGTACTTC. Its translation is CASRTLDSSGDAKNIQYF.

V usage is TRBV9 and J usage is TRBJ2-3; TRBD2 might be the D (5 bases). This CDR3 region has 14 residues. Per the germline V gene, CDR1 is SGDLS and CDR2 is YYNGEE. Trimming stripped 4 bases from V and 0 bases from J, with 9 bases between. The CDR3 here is CASSLGMSTDTQYF. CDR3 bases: TGTGCCAGCAGCCTCGGGATGAGCACAGATACGCAGTATTTT. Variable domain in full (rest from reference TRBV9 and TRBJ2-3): DSGVTQTPKHLITATGQRVTLRCSPRSGDLSVYWYQQSLDQGLQFLIQYYNGEERAKGNILERFSAQQFPDLHSELNLSSLELGDSALYFCASSLGMSTDTQYFGPGTRLTVL.

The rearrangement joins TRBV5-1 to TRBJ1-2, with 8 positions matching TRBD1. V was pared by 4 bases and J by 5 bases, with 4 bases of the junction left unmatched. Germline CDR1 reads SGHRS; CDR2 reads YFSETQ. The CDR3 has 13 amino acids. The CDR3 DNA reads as TGCGCCAGCAGCGAGACAGGGGCTTATGGCTACACCTTC. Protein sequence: CASSETGAYGYTF.

The CDR3 bases are TGTGCCAGCAGTGCGACTAGCGGGGGGACGGCCTACGAGCAGTACTTC. It encodes CASSATSGGTAYEQYF. V and J are TRBV9 and TRBJ2-7; 13 bases match TRBD2. V was pared by 5 bases and J by 2 bases, with 7 bases of the junction left unmatched. This CDR3 is built from 16 residues. Germline V gene sequence: CDR1 SGDLS, CDR2 YYNGEE.

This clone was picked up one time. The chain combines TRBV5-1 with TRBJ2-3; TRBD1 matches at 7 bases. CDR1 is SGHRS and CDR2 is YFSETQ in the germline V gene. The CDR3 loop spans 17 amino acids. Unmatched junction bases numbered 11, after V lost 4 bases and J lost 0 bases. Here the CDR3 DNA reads TGCGCCAGCAGCGTAACTTTTGGGACAGTGAGCACAGATACGCAGTATTTT. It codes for CASSVTFGTVSTDTQYF.

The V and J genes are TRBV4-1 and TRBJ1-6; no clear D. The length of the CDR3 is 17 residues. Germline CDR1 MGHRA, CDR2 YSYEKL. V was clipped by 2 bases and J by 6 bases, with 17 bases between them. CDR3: CASSQYGFRQLNSPLHF. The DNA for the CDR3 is TGCGCCAGCAGCCAATATGGCTTCAGGCAACTTAATTCACCCCTCCACTTT.

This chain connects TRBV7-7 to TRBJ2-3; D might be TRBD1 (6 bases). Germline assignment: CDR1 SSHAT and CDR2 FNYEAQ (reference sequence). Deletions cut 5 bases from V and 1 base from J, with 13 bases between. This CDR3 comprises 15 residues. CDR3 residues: CASSGAGVGTDTQYF. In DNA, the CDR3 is TGTGCCAGCAGCGGGGCAGGGGTTGGCACAGATACGCAGTATTTT.

CDR3 DNA: TGTGCCACCAGTGGCGTTACAGGGGATCCGTTTGGCTACACCTTC. Translation: CATSGVTGDPFGYTF. The J gene is TRBJ1-2, the V gene TRBV24-1; TRBD1 aligns across 7 bases. This CDR3 spans 15 amino acids. Germline V gene lookup returns CDR1 KGHDR and CDR2 SFDVKD. V lost 5 bases to trimming and J lost 7 bases; unmatched junction nucleotides: 12.

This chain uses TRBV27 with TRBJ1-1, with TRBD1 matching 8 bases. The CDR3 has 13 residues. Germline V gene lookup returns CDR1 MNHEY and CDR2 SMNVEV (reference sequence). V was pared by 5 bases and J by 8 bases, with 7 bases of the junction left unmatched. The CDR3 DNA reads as TGTGCCAGCAGTGCTTCAGGGGGCGCGGAAGCTTTCTTT. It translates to CASSASGGAEAFF.

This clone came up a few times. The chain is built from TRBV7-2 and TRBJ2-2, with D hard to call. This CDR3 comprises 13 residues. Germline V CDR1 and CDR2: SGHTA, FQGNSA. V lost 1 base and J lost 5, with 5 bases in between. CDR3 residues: CASSLVLTGELFF. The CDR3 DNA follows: TGTGCCAGCAGCTTAGTACTGACCGGGGAGCTGTTTTTT.